This T cell receptor (beta chain) came from a study of OX40 agonist ivuxolimab in advanced cancers. Only one count was recorded for this clone. The germline gives CDR1 MNHEY, CDR2 SMNVEV (reference sequence). The CDR3 totals 17 residues. V lost 5 bases, J lost 3 bases, and 9 bases stayed unmatched. The protocol was immunoSEQ multiplex PCR, while the TCRdb copy is restricted to in-frame clones and leaves out a portion. The data show nearly 60,000 clones, over 70% seen once. The source was CD4+ or CD8+ T cells sorted from blood, collected in a trial of the OX40 agonist ivuxolimab. This chain connects TRBV27 to TRBJ2-2; 10 bases align to TRBD2. The origin of this receptor is an adult with an advanced solid tumor such as melanoma, head and neck, liver or kidney cancer. The CDR3 bases are TGTGCCAGCAGTCCCGGGACTAGCGCAACGGACACCGGGGAGCTGTTTTTT. Its protein product is CASSPGTSATDTGELFF.